One sample yielded the 8 T cell receptor beta chains listed below, sequenced in a study of blood T cell repertoires in COVID-19. Data came from immunoSEQ multiplex PCR; TCRdb stores just in-frame clones and leaves some out. The sample shows over 100,000 clones, approximately 83% of them seen only once. The sequenced material came from peripheral blood. All receptors come from a woman aged 65 to 85 with acute or convalescent COVID-19.

This chain links TRBV19 with TRBJ2-5; D may be TRBD1 (6 bases). This CDR3 spans 14 amino acids. Germline V gives CDR1 LNHDA, CDR2 SQIVND (reference sequence). Trimming shortened V by 1 base and J by 1 base, and 7 bases separated the two germline ends. The CDR3 sequence: CASSIGGGQETQYF. CDR3 DNA sequence: TGTGCCAGTAGTATAGGAGGGGGCCAAGAGACCCAGTACTTC.

The rearrangement links TRBV5-1 to TRBJ1-1; the D gene is possibly TRBD1 (6 bases). The CDR3 covers 17 residues. Germline CDR1 reads SGHRS; CDR2 reads YFSETQ. Trimming removed 5 bases at V and 0 bases at J, with 20 bases between. Written as DNA, the CDR3 is TGCGCCAGCAGACCCCCAGGGGATGGTTACATGAACACTGAAGCTTTCTTT. It encodes CASRPPGDGYMNTEAFF.

The DNA for the CDR3 is TGTGCCAGCAGCCCGGACAGGGAATACAATCAGCCCCAGCATTTT. Protein sequence: CASSPDREYNQPQHF. The V and J genes are TRBV2 and TRBJ1-5; 8 positions agree with TRBD1. Germline V gene sequence: CDR1 SNHLY, CDR2 FYNNEI. The CDR3 consists of 15 residues. The V gene end was trimmed by 6 bases and the J gene end by 3 bases; junction bases not matched to a gene: 7.

The rearrangement joins TRBV4-2 to TRBJ2-3; 9 bases agree with TRBD1. The germline V gene has CDR1 LGHNA and CDR2 YNFKEQ. The J segment lost 4 bases and the V segment lost 2 bases, leaving 4 bases of the junction unmatched. The CDR3 sequence is 15 residues long. The CDR3 bases are TGTGCCAGCAGCCAACCTACAGGGGGCGCAGATACGCAGTATTTT. Protein product: CASSQPTGGADTQYF.

The chain recombines TRBV27 with TRBJ2-1; TRBD2 matches at 8 bases. Germline CDR1 reads MNHEY; CDR2 reads SMNVEV (reference sequence). The CDR3 is made up of 17 amino acids. V lost 5 bases and J lost 7; bases outside the gene matches: 16. CDR3 DNA sequence: TGTGCCAGCAGTCTCCGGGGGGGGATAAGTCAGAGGAATGAGCAGTTCTTC. It encodes CASSLRGGISQRNEQFF.

The rearrangement joins TRBV28 to TRBJ2-7; D uncertain. This CDR3 is 12 amino acids long. Germline V gene lookup returns CDR1 MDHEN and CDR2 SYDVKM. The ends were cut back, 5 bases at V and 0 bases at J, with 5 bases in the middle. CDR3 sequence reads: CASSPRSYEQYF. CDR3 DNA: TGTGCCAGCAGTCCTCGCTCCTACGAGCAGTACTTC.

The V gene is TRBV5-6, the J gene TRBJ1-1, with a tentative D call TRBD1 (6 bases). V lost 0 bases, J lost 5 bases, and 14 bases lay in between. The CDR3 consists of 15 residues. Germline V CDR1 and CDR2: SGHDT, YYEEEE. The CDR3 sequence: CASSLGAGVGTEAFF. The CDR3 nucleotides read TGTGCCAGCAGCTTGGGGGCAGGGGTTGGTACTGAAGCTTTCTTT. Full variable domain (remainder filled in from reference TRBV5-6 and TRBJ1-1): DAGVTQSPTHLIKTRGQQVTLRCSPKSGHDTVSWYQQALGQGPQFIFQYYEEEERQRGNFPDRFSGHQFPNYSSELNVNALLLGDSALYLCASSLGAGVGTEAFFGQGTRLTVV.

V usage is TRBV5-5 and J usage is TRBJ2-7; TRBD2 agrees at 11 bases. The CDR3 runs to 17 residues. Per germline, CDR1 SGHKS and CDR2 YYEKEE (reference sequence). Trimming at V came to 4 bases and at J to 1 base, leaving 10 bases not matched to a gene. DNA of the CDR3: TGTGCCAGCAGCCTAGAAATAGCGGGGGGGTTATCCTACGAGCAGTACTTC. This encodes CASSLEIAGGLSYEQYF.